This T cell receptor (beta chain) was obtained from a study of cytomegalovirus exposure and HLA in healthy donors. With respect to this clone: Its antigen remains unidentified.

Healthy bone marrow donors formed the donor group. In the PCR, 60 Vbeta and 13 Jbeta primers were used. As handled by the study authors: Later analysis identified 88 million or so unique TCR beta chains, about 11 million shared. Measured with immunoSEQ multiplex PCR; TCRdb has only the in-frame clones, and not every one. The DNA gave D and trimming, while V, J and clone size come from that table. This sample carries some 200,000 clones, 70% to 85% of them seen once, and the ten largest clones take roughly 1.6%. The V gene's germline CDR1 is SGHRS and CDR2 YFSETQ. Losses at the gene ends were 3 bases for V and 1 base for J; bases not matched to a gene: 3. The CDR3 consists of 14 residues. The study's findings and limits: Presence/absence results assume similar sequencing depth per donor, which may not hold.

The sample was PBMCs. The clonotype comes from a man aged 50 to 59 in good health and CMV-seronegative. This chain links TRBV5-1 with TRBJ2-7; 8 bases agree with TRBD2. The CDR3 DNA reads TGCGCCAGCAGCTCCGTAGCGGGATCCTACGAGCAGTACTTC. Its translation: CASSSVAGSYEQYF. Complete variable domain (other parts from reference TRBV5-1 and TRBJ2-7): KAGVTQTPRYLIKTRGQQVTLSCSPISGHRSVSWYQQTPGQGLQFLFEYFSETQRNKGNFPGRFSGRQFSNSRSEMNVSTLELGDSALYLCASSSVAGSYEQYFGPGTRLTVT.